The clone carrying this T cell receptor (beta chain) occurred many times. As yet, its antigen is unknown. Template material for amplifying TCR beta CDR3 regions consisted of RNA transcripts. First-round RT-PCR with HTBI primers amplified the TCR CDR3 region. TCRdb re-analysed the multiplex PCR reads in MiXCR, keeping a single row per CDR3 protein. The table includes hundreds of thousands of distinct CDR3 sequences, approximately 40% detected once. There are 14 residues in the CDR3. The germline V gene has CDR1 LNHDA and CDR2 SQIVND (reference sequence). The V and J ends lost 7 bases and 4 bases, in that order; junction bases with no gene match: 9. Graves' hyperthyroidism showing no ophthalmopathy progression within 18 months was considered stable. The sample originates from a study of T cells in Graves' hyperthyroidism and ophthalmopathy. General observations from the study: Blood also carried most thyroid clonotypes expanded above 0.001.

The sequenced sample consisted of blood. The source is a woman between 40 and 50 years old with Graves' hyperthyroidism. The V gene is TRBV19, the J gene TRBJ1-1; 7 nucleotides align to TRBD1. This CDR3 reads CASTPTGFGTEAFF. The CDR3 nucleotides read TGTGCCAGTACCCCGACAGGGTTTGGCACTGAAGCTTTCTTT.